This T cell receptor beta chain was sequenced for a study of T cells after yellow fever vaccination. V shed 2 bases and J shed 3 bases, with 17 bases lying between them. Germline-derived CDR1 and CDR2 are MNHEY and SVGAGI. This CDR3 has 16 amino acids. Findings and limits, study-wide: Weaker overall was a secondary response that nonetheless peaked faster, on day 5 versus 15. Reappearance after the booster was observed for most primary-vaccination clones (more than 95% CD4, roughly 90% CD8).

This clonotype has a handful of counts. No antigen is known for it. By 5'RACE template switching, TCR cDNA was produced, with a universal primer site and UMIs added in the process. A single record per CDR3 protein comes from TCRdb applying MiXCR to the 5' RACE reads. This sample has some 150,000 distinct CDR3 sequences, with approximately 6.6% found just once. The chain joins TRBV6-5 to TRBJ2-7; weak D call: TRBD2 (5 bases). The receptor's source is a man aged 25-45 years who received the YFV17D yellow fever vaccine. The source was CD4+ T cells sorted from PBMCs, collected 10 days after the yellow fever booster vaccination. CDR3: CASSYGGEFGVYEQYF. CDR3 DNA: TGTGCCAGCAGTTACGGTGGGGAGTTCGGGGTCTACGAGCAGTACTTC.